The T cell receptor beta chain described here comes from a study of blood T cell repertoires in COVID-19 (dated by TCRdb to 2018 to 2020). Regarding the complete study: Samples covering the acute and convalescent phases of COVID-19 were provided by collaborators in the United States, Italy and Spain. The prospective study material was composed of cDNA or gDNA derived from T cells, B-cell-depleted T cells, or PBMCs. The dataset comprised deeply sampled blood TCRbeta repertoires from subjects exposed to, actively infected with, or recovered from COVID-19. The repertoires were released in a freely available public database intended as a resource for research on the immune response to SARS-CoV-2. The samples were drawn from two sources: the first 160 participants of the ongoing ImmuneRACE study, and 1,254 subjects contributed by 6 global collaborators. Sample metadata almost always included a de-identified subject ID, COVID-19 status, age in years and sex. Where HLA class I and class II types were available, the types were taken from metadata supplied by the sample provider, not from assay-based typing.

Overall study outcomes, separate from this receptor: The quantity of clinical and demographic metadata differed by source and by participant and was supplied without curation.

TCRbeta CDR3 regions were amplified from genomic DNA using the immunoSEQ Assay, a bias-controlled multiplex PCR. As for the original processing: The number of nucleated cells in each sample was estimated by amplification of reference gene primers within the assay. Sequence reads were collapsed and filtered to measure the absolute abundance of every unique TCRbeta CDR3 rearrangement. For each sample, productive Simpson clonality was calculated as the square root of Simpson's diversity index over productive rearrangements. In TCRdb, the immuneACCESS table is reduced to in-frame sequences with V and J assigned. These tables do not hold every clone; where another copy was compared, an unresolved V gene accounts for under half, and the others remain unexplained. V, J and clone size reflect that table, while D and trimming were determined from the DNA. Within this sample are about 360,000 clones, with over 75% of them counted one time only. The top ten hold over 2% of the sample.

Here V drops 4 bases and J drops 1 base, and the junction holds 3 bases not matched to any gene. From a lookup of the germline V gene (reference sequence), CDR1 and CDR2 are SGHKS and YYEKEE. The CDR3 runs 15 amino acids, cysteine and phenylalanine included. Only the CDR3 region is kept as DNA, spanning 45 bases read in frame from base 1. On this clone itself: Its antigen remains undetermined. Within one base of it there is no much larger clone, and no base qualities were kept.

Participants in the prospective study were aged about 18 to 90 years, lived in 24 United States geographic areas, and enrolled through a virtual design. In the prospective study, participants were assigned to cohorts based on the clinical history participants reported in a screening survey and a study questionnaire. Each participant in the prospective study had whole blood, serum and a nasopharyngeal or oropharyngeal swab collected by mobile phlebotomists. Participants in the prospective study had the option to provide additional blood draws and questionnaires over an approximately 2-month period. Before DNA extraction, prospective study blood samples were shipped either frozen or at room temperature.

The sequenced sample consisted of PBMCs or T cells enriched from blood (not recorded which). Recombination joined TRBV5-5 with TRBJ2-2; TRBD1 agrees with 8 junctional bases. The sequence derives from a woman aged 35 to 49 with acute COVID-19. The nucleotides read TGTGCCAGCAGCGGCGGGACAGGGAACACCGGGGAGCTGTTTTTT. Its coded protein is CASSGGTGNTGELFF.